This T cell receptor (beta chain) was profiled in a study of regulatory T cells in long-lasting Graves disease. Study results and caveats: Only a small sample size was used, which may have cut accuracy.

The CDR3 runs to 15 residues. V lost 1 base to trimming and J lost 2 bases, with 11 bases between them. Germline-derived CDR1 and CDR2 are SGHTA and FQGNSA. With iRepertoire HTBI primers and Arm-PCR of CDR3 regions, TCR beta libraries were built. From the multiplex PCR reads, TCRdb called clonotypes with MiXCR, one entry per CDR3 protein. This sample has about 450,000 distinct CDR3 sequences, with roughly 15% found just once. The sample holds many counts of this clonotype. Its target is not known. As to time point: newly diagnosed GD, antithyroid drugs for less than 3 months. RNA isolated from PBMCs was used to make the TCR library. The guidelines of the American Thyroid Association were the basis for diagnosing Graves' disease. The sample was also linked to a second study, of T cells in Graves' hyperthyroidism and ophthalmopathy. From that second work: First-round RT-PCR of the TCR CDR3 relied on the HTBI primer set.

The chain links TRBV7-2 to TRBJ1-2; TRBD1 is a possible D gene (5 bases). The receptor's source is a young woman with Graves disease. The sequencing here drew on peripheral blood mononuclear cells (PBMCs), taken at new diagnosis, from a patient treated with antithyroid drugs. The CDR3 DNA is TGTGCCAGCAGCTTAGGGGTGGGGGGGAACTATGGCTACACCTTC. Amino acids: CASSLGVGGNYGYTF. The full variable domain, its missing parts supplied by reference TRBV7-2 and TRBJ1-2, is GAGVSQSPSNKVTEKGKDVELRCDPISGHTALYWYRQSLGQGLEFLIYFQGNSAPDKSGLPSDRFSAERTGGSVSTLTIQRTQQEDSAVYLCASSLGVGGNYGYTFGSGTRLTVV.